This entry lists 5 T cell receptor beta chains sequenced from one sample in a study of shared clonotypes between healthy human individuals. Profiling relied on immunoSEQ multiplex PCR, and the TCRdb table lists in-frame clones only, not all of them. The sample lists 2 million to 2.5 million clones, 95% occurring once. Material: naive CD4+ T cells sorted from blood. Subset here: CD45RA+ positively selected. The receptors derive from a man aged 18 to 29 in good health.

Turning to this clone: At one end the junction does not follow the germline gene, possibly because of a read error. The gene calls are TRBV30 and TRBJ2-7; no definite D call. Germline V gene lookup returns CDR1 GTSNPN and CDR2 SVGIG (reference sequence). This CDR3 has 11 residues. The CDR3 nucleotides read TGTGCCTGGGGTGTACAGTACGAGCAGTACTTC. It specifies CAWGVQYEQYF.

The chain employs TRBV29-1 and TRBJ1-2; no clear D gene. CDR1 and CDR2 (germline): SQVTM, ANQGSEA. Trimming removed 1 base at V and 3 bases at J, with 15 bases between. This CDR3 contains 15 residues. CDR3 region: CSVEGGPGRDYGYTF. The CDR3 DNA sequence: TGCAGCGTTGAAGGTGGCCCGGGTCGAGACTATGGCTACACCTTC.

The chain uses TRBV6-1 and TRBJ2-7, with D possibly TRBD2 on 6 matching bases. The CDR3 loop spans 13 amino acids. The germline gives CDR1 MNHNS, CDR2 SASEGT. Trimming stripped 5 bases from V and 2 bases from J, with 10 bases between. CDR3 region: CASSPRETYEQYF. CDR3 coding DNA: TGTGCCAGCAGTCCTCGGGAGACCTACGAGCAGTACTTC.

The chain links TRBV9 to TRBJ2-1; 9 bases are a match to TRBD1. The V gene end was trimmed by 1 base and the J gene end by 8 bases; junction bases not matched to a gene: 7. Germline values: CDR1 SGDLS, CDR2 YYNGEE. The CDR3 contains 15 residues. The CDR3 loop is CASSVWTGVSDEQFF. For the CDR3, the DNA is TGTGCCAGCAGCGTATGGACAGGGGTAAGCGATGAGCAGTTCTTC.

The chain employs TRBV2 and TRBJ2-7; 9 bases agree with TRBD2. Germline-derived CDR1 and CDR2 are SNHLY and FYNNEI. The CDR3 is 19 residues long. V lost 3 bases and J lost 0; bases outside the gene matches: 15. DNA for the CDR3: TGTGCCAGCAGTGAGGCGGGGCTAGCGGGGCTGAAGAGCTCCTACGAGCAGTACTTC. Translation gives CASSEAGLAGLKSSYEQYF.